The T cell receptor beta chain under discussion was sequenced for a study of CD8 T cells in Susac syndrome. An amount of RNA that ranged from roughly 0.5 to 1 ug was reverse transcribed with random hexamers. One entry per CDR3 protein, called by TCRdb with MiXCR from the immunoSEQ multiplex PCR reads. The repertoire holds about 430,000 distinct CDR3 sequences, with around 83% as singletons. The specimen sequenced was CD8+ T cells from PBMCs. The sequence was obtained from a human donor with multiple sclerosis.

CDR3 in amino acids: CASSLGFGTDTQYF. Here the CDR3 DNA reads TGTGCCAGCAGCTTAGGTTTCGGCACAGATACGCAGTATTTT. This chain uses TRBV7-8 with TRBJ2-3; D is uncertain. The V end was cut by 1 base, the J end by 1 base, with 6 bases between. CDR1 and CDR2 (germline): SGHVS, FQNEAQ. The CDR3 consists of 14 residues.